The 20 T cell receptor beta chains below were found in one sample sequenced in a study of blood T cell repertoires in COVID-19. Sequencing used immunoSEQ multiplex PCR; TCRdb keeps in-frame clones, though not all of them. Of just under 350,000 clones listed, around nine tenths are singletons. The sample was peripheral blood. The receptors originated from a woman between 18 and 29 years old who had recovered from COVID-19.

This CDR3 reads CASSSDSYSGNTIYF. DNA for the CDR3: TGTGCCAGCAGTTCGGACAGTTACTCTGGAAACACCATATATTTT. The chain recombines TRBV5-6 with TRBJ1-3, with a weak D call TRBD1 (6 bases). The V gene's germline CDR1 is SGHDT and CDR2 YYEEEE. The V end was cut by 5 bases, the J end by 0 bases, with 12 bases between. This CDR3 has 15 residues.

The chain recombines TRBV9 with TRBJ2-7, with 7 bases identical to TRBD2. CDR1 and CDR2 (germline): SGDLS, YYNGEE. Unmatched junction bases numbered 3, after V lost 0 bases and J lost 3 bases. The CDR3 covers 14 residues. CDR3 loop: CASSVAASGYEQYV. CDR3 bases: TGTGCCAGCAGCGTAGCTGCTAGCGGCTACGAGCAGTACGTC.

This clone was seen a few times. The rearrangement uses TRBV7-9 and TRBJ2-1; 9 positions match TRBD2. Germline lookup yields CDR1 SEHNR and CDR2 FQNEAQ (reference sequence). The CDR3 has 15 amino acids. V trimming: 3 bases; J trimming: 6 bases; junction bases outside the gene matches: 6. CDR3 sequence: CASSLAGGRVNEQFF. As DNA, the CDR3 is TGTGCCAGCAGCTTGGCGGGAGGGAGGGTCAATGAGCAGTTCTTC.

This clone turned up a few times. In nucleotides, the CDR3 is TGTGCCAGCAGCTTATTTCCTTACACTGAAGCTTTCTTT. This codes for CASSLFPYTEAFF. The chain combines TRBV7-9 with TRBJ1-1; D gene uncertain. The CDR3 loop spans 13 amino acids. Trimming pared 2 bases from V and 3 bases from J, leaving 7 bases between. Germline CDR1 SEHNR, CDR2 FQNEAQ (reference sequence).

This sequence joins TRBV5-1 and TRBJ2-2, with 8 positions matching TRBD2. Trimming at V came to 7 bases and at J to 4 bases, leaving 9 bases not matched to a gene. This CDR3 is built from 15 residues. Germline CDR1 is SGHRS and CDR2 is YFSETQ. The CDR3 nucleotides are TGCGCCAGCGAGCGAGTAGCGGGAAGCACCGGGGAGCTGTTTTTT. This translates into CASERVAGSTGELFF.

The V gene is TRBV18, the J gene TRBJ1-1; D is unresolved. The germline V and J ends were trimmed by 3 bases and 0 bases, with 14 bases remaining between them. Looked up from germline, CDR1 is KGHSH and CDR2 is LQKENI. The CDR3 consists of 16 residues. The CDR3 DNA follows: TGTGCCAGCTCACCTCCCCAGCCGGGAATGAACACTGAAGCTTTCTTT. Residues: CASSPPQPGMNTEAFF.

The CDR3 sequence: CASSKRTVPVTTTEAFF. The CDR3 DNA sequence: TGTGCCAGCAGCAAAAGGACAGTCCCCGTCACAACCACTGAAGCTTTCTTT. V gene TRBV21-1 combines with J gene TRBJ1-1; the DNA was not compared with TRBD1, the D call given in the table. TRBV21-1 is a pseudogene. The CDR3 has 17 residues.

The J gene is TRBJ2-2, the V gene TRBV9; the match to TRBD2 covers 13 bases. Germline V CDR1 and CDR2: SGDLS, YYNGEE. The CDR3 covers 19 residues. Trimming took 0 bases from V and 0 from J; bases not matched to a gene: 5. The CDR3 DNA follows: TGTGCCAGCAGCGTAGGTCTACTAGCGGGAGGGCCGAACACCGGGGAGCTGTTTTTT. It codes for CASSVGLLAGGPNTGELFF.

This clone came up a few times. The chain carries TRBV14 and TRBJ2-3; perhaps TRBD2 as D (6 bases). V was trimmed by 4 bases and J by 2 bases, leaving 19 bases between them. The germline V gene has CDR1 SGHDN and CDR2 FVKESK. This CDR3 is 17 amino acids long. CDR3 bases: TGTGCCAGCAGCCTTCAAAGAGCGGAGGGGCTCACAGATACGCAGTATTTT. It translates to CASSLQRAEGLTDTQYF.

The chain uses TRBV11-3 and TRBJ1-1, with D uncertain. Germline V gene sequence: CDR1 SGHNT, CDR2 YENEEA. Deletions cut 4 bases from V and 0 bases from J, with 18 bases between. CDR3 length: 17 amino acids. The CDR3 here is CASSSGVGGLLNTEAFF. CDR3 nucleotides: TGTGCCAGCAGCTCCGGAGTAGGAGGACTTCTGAACACTGAAGCTTTCTTT.

The chain joins TRBV19 to TRBJ2-3; D perhaps matches TRBD1 (5 bases). Germline V CDR1 and CDR2: LNHDA, SQIVND (reference sequence). V was clipped by 3 bases and J by 2 bases, with 15 bases between them. This CDR3 has 16 amino acids. The chain's CDR3 is CASSIGAQANTDTQYF. The CDR3 nucleotides are TGTGCCAGTAGTATTGGTGCACAGGCAAACACAGATACGCAGTATTTT.

The CDR3 here is CASSPTGVLAGTEAFF. Here the CDR3 DNA reads TGTGCCAGCAGCCCAACCGGGGTCCTCGCTGGCACTGAAGCTTTCTTT. V gene TRBV7-6 combines with J gene TRBJ1-1; D is uncertain. The CDR3 consists of 16 residues. Germline values: CDR1 SGHVS, CDR2 FNYEAQ. Trimming pared 5 bases from V and 4 bases from J, leaving 20 bases between.

CDR3 sequence (DNA): TGCGCCAGCAGTCAATCTTCCCCACCCGCCGGGAGTGAGCAGTTCTTC. It translates to CASSQSSPPAGSEQFF. This sequence joins TRBV23-1 and TRBJ2-1, with D perhaps matching TRBD2 (6 bases). TRBV23-1 is noted as an ORF with a role that remains uncertain. The V and J ends lost 0 bases and 9 bases respectively, with 18 bases between them. The CDR3 length is 16 residues.

The sample holds one count of this clone. This chain uses TRBV10-1 with TRBJ2-1; tentatively, D is TRBD1 (5 bases). The CDR3 runs 14 residues. Germline-derived CDR1 and CDR2 are WNHNN and SYGVQD (reference sequence). Trimming stripped 3 bases from V and 6 bases from J, with 12 bases between. In nucleotides, the CDR3 is TGCGCCAGCAGTGAAAGTCCTAGGGGCAATGAGCAGTTCTTC. This encodes CASSESPRGNEQFF.

The rearrangement joins TRBV11-2 to TRBJ1-1; D is possibly TRBD1 (5 bases). Germline CDR1 reads SGHAT; CDR2 reads FQNNGV. The V and J ends lost 5 bases and 2 bases respectively, with 12 bases between them. The CDR3 runs to 14 residues. CDR3 nucleotide sequence: TGTGCCAGCAGCCCACACCAGGGTAACACTGAAGCTTTCTTT. Its translation: CASSPHQGNTEAFF.

The chain uses TRBV9 and TRBJ2-1; 8 bases agree with TRBD1. CDR1 and CDR2 from the germline V gene are SGDLS and YYNGEE. CDR3 length: 12 residues. V was clipped by 4 bases and J by 12 bases; unmatched bases: 6. The CDR3 reads CASSTPGGSQFF. CDR3 in DNA: TGTGCCAGCAGCACTCCAGGGGGCTCGCAGTTCTTC.

The rearrangement uses TRBV7-8 and TRBJ2-1, with 11 bases that match TRBD2. From germline, CDR1 is SGHVS and CDR2 FQNEAQ. The junction had 7 bases not matched to a gene; V was cut back by 6 bases and J by 6 bases. The CDR3 is 15 residues long. The CDR3 region has the DNA TGTGCCAGCAGGCAGACTAGCGGGACAATCAATGAGCAGTTCTTC. Its protein is CASRQTSGTINEQFF.

This clone occurred once. The chain uses TRBV7-2 and TRBJ1-2, with D tentatively TRBD1 (6 bases). V was clipped by 5 bases and J by 4 bases, with 17 bases between them. The CDR3 spans 15 residues. Looked up from germline, CDR1 is SGHTA and CDR2 is FQGNSA. CDR3 in amino acids: CASSQGLGGSYGYTF. Written as DNA, the CDR3 is TGTGCCAGCAGCCAGGGGCTCGGCGGTTCCTATGGCTACACCTTC.

The rearrangement joins TRBV18 to TRBJ1-1; D remains unclear. The germline gives CDR1 KGHSH, CDR2 LQKENI. V shed 0 bases and J shed 2 bases, with 10 bases lying between them. The CDR3 consists of 15 residues. The CDR3 bases are TGTGCCAGCTCACCACCTTCGACACATAACACTGAAGCTTTCTTT. Protein sequence: CASSPPSTHNTEAFF.

This chain uses TRBV30 with TRBJ2-5; D is unclear. This CDR3 is built from 11 residues. Germline V gene data show CDR1 as GTSNPN and CDR2 as SVGIG (reference sequence). Trimming shortened V by 0 bases and J by 4 bases, and 3 bases separated the two germline ends. The CDR3 here is CAWSVSETQYF. CDR3 coding DNA: TGTGCCTGGAGTGTCTCAGAGACCCAGTACTTC. Drawing the rest from reference TRBV30 and TRBJ2-5, the complete variable domain is SQTIHQWPATLVQPVGSPLSLECTVEGTSNPNLYWYRQAAGRGLQLLFYSVGIGQISSEVPQNLSASRPQDRQFILSSKKLLLSDSGFYLCAWSVSETQYFGPGTRLLVL.